This entry is about one T cell receptor (beta chain). Its antigen is unknown. The method was immunoSEQ multiplex PCR; TCRdb's version includes in-frame clones alone and lacks a portion of them. Of about 12,000 clones in the sample, about nine tenths were seen once. The source of the sample is a study of tumor-infiltrating lymphocytes in localized non-small cell lung cancer. Between the trimmed V and J ends, which lost 3 bases and 2 bases, there was a span of 5 bases. CDR1 and CDR2 (germline): SGHTA, FQGNSA. The CDR3 spans 13 residues. Broader study findings: Immunotypes IM1 and IM2 had similar TCR-derived T-cell fractions. TCR sequencing covered a subset of patients with enough tissue. Compared with uninvolved lung, tumors showed higher T cell infiltration by TCRbeta sequencing. Tumor T-cell fraction from TCR sequencing was not associated with recurrence-free survival (p = 0.61).

This TCR was sampled from a human donor with non-small cell lung cancer. Sample: lung tumor tissue. The rearrangement joins TRBV7-2 to TRBJ1-3; D gene unclear. CDR3 nucleotide sequence: TGTGCCAGCAGCTTCTACGCTGGAAACACCATATATTTT. Protein product: CASSFYAGNTIYF.